The clone carrying this TCR beta chain has a count of ten or more. TCRdb analysed the 5' RACE reads with MiXCR anew, one entry per CDR3 protein. The repertoire holds about 240,000 distinct CDR3 sequences, with 8% to 9.5% as singletons. This sample is drawn from a study of CD8 T cells in ankylosing spondylitis. The V end was cut by 4 bases, the J end by 11 bases, with 17 bases between. The CDR3 runs 13 residues. Germline assignment: CDR1 SGHVS and CDR2 FNYEAQ. What was sequenced was blood, either unsorted or a sorted T cell fraction (not recorded which). This sequence was found in a male donor with ankylosing spondylitis or in good health (not recorded which). The gene calls are TRBV7-6 and TRBJ1-1, with D possibly TRBD1 on 5 matching bases. The CDR3 sequence is CASSSQGREGAFF. The CDR3 coding sequence is TGTGCCAGCAGCTCTCAAGGGCGGGAGGGGGCTTTCTTT.